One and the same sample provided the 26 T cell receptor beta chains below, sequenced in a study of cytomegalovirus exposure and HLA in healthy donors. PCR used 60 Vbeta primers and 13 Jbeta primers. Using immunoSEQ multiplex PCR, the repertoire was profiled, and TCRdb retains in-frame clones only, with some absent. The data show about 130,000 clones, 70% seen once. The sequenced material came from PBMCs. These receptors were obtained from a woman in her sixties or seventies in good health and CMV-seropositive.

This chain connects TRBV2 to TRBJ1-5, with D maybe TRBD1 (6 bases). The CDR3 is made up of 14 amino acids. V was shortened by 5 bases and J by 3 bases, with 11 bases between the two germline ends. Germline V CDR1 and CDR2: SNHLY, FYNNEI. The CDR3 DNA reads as TGTGCCAGCAGTCCCCGGGACAACAATCAGCCCCAGCATTTT. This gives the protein CASSPRDNNQPQHF. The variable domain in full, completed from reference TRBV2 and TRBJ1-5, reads EPEVTQTPSHQVTQMGQEVILRCVPISNHLYFYWYRQILGQKVEFLVSFYNNEISEKSEIFDDQFSVERPDGSNFTLKIRSTKLEDSAMYFCASSPRDNNQPQHFGDGTRLSIL.

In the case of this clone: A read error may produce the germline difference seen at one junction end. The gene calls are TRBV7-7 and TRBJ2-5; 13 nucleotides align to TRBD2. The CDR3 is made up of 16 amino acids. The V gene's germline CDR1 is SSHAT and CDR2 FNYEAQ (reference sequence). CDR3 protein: CASSASGTSGIETQYF. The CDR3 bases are TGTGCTAGCAGCGCCTCCGGGACTAGCGGGATTGAGACCCAGTACTTC.

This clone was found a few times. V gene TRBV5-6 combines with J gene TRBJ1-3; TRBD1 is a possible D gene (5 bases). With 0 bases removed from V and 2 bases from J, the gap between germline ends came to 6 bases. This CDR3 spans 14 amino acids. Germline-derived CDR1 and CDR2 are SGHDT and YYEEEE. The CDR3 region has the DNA TGTGCCAGCAGCTTGGCAGGGACTGGAAACACCATATATTTT. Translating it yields CASSLAGTGNTIYF.

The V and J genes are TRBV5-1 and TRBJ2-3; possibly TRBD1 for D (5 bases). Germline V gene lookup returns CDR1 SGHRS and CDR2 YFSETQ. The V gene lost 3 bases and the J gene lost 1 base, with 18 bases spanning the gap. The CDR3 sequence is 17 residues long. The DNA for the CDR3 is TGCGCCAGCAGCTCCTTACCCCGACAAGGGGGCACAGATACGCAGTATTTT. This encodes CASSSLPRQGGTDTQYF. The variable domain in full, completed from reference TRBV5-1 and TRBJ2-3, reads KAGVTQTPRYLIKTRGQQVTLSCSPISGHRSVSWYQQTPGQGLQFLFEYFSETQRNKGNFPGRFSGRQFSNSRSEMNVSTLELGDSALYLCASSSLPRQGGTDTQYFGPGTRLTVL.

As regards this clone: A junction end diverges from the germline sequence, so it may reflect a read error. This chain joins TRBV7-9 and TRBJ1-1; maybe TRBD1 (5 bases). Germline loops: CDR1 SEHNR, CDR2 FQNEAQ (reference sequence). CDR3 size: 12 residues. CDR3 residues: CSSIRVGTEAFF. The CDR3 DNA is TGTTCCAGCATCAGGGTTGGCACTGAAGCTTTCTTT.

The CDR3 spells CASSPLQGFEKLFF. The CDR3 bases are TGTGCCAGCAGCCCCCTACAGGGATTTGAAAAACTGTTTTTT. J is TRBJ1-4 and V is TRBV9; D is perhaps TRBD1 (6 bases). The CDR3 runs to 14 residues. Between the trimmed V and J ends, which lost 4 bases and 7 bases, there was a span of 14 bases. Germline V gives CDR1 SGDLS, CDR2 YYNGEE. The complete variable domain, with remaining parts taken from reference TRBV9 and TRBJ1-4, reads DSGVTQTPKHLITATGQRVTLRCSPRSGDLSVYWYQQSLDQGLQFLIQYYNGEERAKGNILERFSAQQFPDLHSELNLSSLELGDSALYFCASSPLQGFEKLFFGSGTQLSVL.

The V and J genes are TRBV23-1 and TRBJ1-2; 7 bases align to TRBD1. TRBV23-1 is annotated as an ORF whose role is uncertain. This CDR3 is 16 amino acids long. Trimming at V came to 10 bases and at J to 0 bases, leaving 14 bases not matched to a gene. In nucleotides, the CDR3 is TGCGCCACCCTGGGCGGGGACAGCATAGCTAACTATGGCTACACCTTC. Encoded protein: CATLGGDSIANYGYTF.

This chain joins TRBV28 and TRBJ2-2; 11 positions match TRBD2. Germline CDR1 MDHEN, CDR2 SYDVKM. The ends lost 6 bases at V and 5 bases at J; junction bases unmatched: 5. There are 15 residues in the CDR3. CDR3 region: CASSTSGSITGELFF. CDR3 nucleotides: TGTGCCAGCAGCACTAGCGGGAGTATAACCGGGGAGCTGTTTTTT. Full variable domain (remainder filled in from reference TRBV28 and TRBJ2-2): DVKVTQSSRYLVKRTGEKVFLECVQDMDHENMFWYRQDPGLGLRLIYFSYDVKMKEKGDIPEGYSVSREKKERFSLILESASTNQTSMYLCASSTSGSITGELFFGEGSRLTVL.

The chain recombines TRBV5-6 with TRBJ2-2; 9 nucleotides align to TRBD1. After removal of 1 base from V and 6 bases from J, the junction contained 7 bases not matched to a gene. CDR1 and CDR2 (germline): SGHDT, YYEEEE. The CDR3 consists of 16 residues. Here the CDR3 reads CASSLPGTGSPGELFF. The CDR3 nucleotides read TGTGCCAGCAGCTTGCCGGGGACAGGGAGCCCCGGGGAGCTGTTTTTT.

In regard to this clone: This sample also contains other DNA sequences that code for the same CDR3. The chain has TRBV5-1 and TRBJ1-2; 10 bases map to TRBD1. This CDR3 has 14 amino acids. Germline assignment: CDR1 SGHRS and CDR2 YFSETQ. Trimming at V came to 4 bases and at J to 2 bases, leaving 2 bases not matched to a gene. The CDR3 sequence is CASSLGQGNYGYTF. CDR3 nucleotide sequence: TGCGCCAGCAGCCTGGGACAGGGGAACTATGGCTACACCTTC.

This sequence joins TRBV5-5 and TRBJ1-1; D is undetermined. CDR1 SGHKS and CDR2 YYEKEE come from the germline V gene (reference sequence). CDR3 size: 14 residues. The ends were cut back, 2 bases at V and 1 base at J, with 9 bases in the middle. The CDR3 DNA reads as TGTGCCAGCAGCTTTGAGGTCAGGAACACTGAAGCTTTCTTT. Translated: CASSFEVRNTEAFF.

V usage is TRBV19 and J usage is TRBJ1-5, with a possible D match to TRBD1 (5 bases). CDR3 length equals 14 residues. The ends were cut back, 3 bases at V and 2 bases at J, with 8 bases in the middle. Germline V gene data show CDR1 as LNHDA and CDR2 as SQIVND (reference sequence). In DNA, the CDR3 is TGTGCCAGTAGTATTGTACAGGGCAATCAGCCCCAGCATTTT. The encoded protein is CASSIVQGNQPQHF.

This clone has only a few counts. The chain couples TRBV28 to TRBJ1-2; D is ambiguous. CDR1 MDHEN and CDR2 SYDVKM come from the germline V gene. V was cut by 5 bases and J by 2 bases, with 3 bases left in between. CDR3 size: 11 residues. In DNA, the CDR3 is TGTGCCAGCAGTCAGAACTATGGCTACACCTTC. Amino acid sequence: CASSQNYGYTF.

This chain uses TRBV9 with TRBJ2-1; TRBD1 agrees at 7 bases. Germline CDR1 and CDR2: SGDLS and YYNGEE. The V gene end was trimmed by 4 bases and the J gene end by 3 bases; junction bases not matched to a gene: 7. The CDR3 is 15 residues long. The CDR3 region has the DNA TGTGCCAGCAGCACACACAGGGGCGGCTACAATGAGCAGTTCTTC. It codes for CASSTHRGGYNEQFF.

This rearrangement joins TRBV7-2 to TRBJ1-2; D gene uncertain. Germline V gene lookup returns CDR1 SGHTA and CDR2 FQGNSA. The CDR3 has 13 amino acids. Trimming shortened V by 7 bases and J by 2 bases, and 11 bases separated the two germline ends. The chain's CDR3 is CASTEGGNYGYTF. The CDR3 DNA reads TGTGCCAGCACCGAAGGAGGCAACTATGGCTACACCTTC.

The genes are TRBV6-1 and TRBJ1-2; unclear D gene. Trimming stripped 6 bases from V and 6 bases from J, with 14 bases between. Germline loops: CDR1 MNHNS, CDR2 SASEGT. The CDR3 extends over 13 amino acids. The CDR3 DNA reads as TGTGCCAGCAGGCAGGACTTACGTCATGGCTACACCTTC. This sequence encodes CASRQDLRHGYTF.

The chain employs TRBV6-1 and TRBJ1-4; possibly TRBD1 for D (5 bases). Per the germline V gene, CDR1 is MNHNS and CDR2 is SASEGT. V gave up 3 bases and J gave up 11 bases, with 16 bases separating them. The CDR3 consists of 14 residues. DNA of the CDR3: TGTGCCAGCAGTGAGAGCAGGGCGACCGGGAAACTGTTTTTT. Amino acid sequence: CASSESRATGKLFF.

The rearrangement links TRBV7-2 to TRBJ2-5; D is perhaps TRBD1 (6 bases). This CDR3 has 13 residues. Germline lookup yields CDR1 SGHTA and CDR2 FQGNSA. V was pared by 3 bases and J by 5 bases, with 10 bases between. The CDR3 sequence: CASSFTRGETQYF. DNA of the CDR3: TGTGCCAGCAGCTTCACTAGGGGGGAGACCCAGTACTTC.

DNA for the CDR3: TGCGCCAGCAGCCCCGGGACTAGCGGGAGTAGGGGCACGCAGTATTTT. As protein: CASSPGTSGSRGTQYF. V gene TRBV4-1 combines with J gene TRBJ2-3; 14 bases map to TRBD2. With V trimmed by 4 bases and J by 9 bases, 9 bases remained unmatched. The CDR3 consists of 16 residues. Germline V gives CDR1 MGHRA, CDR2 YSYEKL.

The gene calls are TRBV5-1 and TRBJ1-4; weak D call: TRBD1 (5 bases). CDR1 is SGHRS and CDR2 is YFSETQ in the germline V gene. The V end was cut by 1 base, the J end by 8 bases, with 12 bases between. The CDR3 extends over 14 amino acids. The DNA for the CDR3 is TGCGCCAGCAGCTTGAGTCCGGGGGTCGAAAAACTGTTTTTT. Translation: CASSLSPGVEKLFF.

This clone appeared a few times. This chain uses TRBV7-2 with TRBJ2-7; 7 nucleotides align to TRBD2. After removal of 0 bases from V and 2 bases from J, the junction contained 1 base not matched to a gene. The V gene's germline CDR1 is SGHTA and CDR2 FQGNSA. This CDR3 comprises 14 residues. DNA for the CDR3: TGTGCCAGCAGCTTAGCGGGAGGGCCCTACGAGCAGTACTTC. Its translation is CASSLAGGPYEQYF.

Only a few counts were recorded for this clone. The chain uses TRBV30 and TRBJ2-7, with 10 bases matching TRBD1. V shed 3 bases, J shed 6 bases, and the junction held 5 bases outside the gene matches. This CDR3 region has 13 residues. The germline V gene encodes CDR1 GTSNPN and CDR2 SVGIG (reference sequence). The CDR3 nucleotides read TGTGCCTGGAGGTGGGACAGGGGCGGCGAGCAGTACTTC. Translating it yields CAWRWDRGGEQYF.

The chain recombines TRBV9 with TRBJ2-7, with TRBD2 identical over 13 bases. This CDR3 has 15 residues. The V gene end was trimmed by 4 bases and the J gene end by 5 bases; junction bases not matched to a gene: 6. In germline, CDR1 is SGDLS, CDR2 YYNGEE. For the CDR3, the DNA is TGTGCCAGCAGCTTAGGGACTAGCGGGATTGACGAGCAGTACTTC. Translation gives CASSLGTSGIDEQYF.

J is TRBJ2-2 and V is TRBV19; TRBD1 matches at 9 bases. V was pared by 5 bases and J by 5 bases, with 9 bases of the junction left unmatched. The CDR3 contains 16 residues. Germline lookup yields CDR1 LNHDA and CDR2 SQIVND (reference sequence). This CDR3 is CASSLTGGFLTGELFF. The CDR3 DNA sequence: TGTGCCAGTAGTCTCACAGGGGGCTTCTTGACCGGGGAGCTGTTTTTT.

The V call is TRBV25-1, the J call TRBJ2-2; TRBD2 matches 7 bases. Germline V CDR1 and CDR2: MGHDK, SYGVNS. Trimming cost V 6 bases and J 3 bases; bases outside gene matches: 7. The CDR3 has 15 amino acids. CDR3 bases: TGTGCCAGCAGCCCAAAAGGGAGGGACACCGGGGAGCTGTTTTTT. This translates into CASSPKGRDTGELFF.

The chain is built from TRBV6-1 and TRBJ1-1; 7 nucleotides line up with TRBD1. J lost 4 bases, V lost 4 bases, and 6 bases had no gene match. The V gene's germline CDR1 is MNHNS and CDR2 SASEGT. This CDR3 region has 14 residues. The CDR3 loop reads CASSASGGSTEAFF. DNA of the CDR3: TGTGCCAGCAGTGCGTCAGGGGGGTCCACTGAAGCTTTCTTT.